A single sample gave rise to the 22 T cell receptor beta chains below, sequenced in a study of response to subunit inactivated influenza vaccine. Each CDR3 protein is one row after TCRdb ran MiXCR on the RT-PCR reads. The repertoire holds fewer than 800,000 distinct CDR3 sequences, with approximately 15% as singletons. This specimen consisted of PBMCs from blood, obtained 11 to 12 days after vaccination. The receptors here all came from a man aged 50-60 years who received an inactivated influenza vaccine.

This rearrangement joins TRBV29-1 to TRBJ2-7; 16 bases are a match to TRBD2. This CDR3 is built from 18 residues. CDR1 is SQVTM, CDR2 ANQGSEA, per germline. The ends lost 6 bases at V and 2 bases at J; junction bases unmatched: 13. CDR3 DNA: TGCAGCGTCCTGGGACTAGCGGGAGGGTCTCAAAGCCCCTACGAGCAGTACTTC. Translating it yields CSVLGLAGGSQSPYEQYF.

In this sample, this clonotype turned up a few times. The chain uses TRBV5-1 and TRBJ2-6; no reliable D call. V gave up 2 bases and J gave up 2 bases, with 5 bases separating them. The germline gives CDR1 SGHRS, CDR2 YFSETQ. The CDR3 runs 14 residues. The CDR3 spells CASSLNTGANVLTF. The CDR3 bases are TGCGCCAGCAGCTTAAATACTGGGGCCAACGTCCTGACTTTC.

This rearrangement joins TRBV24-1 to TRBJ1-1; a weak D match, TRBD1 (5 bases). The CDR3 contains 13 residues. Germline V gene data show CDR1 as KGHDR and CDR2 as SFDVKD. V gave up 9 bases and J gave up 11 bases, with 21 bases separating them. The CDR3 nucleotides are TGTGCCACCCAAAGCTACCCCGGGACCCCTGCTTTCTTT. It yields the protein CATQSYPGTPAFF.

V gene TRBV25-1 combines with J gene TRBJ2-7, with no clear D. The CDR3 extends over 13 amino acids. From germline, CDR1 is MGHDK and CDR2 SYGVNS. V gave up 1 base and J gave up 6 bases, with 10 bases separating them. The CDR3: CASSEWSGPEQYF. In DNA, the CDR3 is TGTGCCAGCAGTGAATGGTCCGGGCCCGAGCAGTACTTC.

The chain couples TRBV2 to TRBJ2-1; no clear D. The CDR3 spans 11 residues. The ends were cut back, 7 bases at V and 7 bases at J, with 8 bases in the middle. Germline CDR1 and CDR2: SNHLY and FYNNEI. The CDR3 bases are TGTGCCAGCAATTCTATAAATGAGCAGTTCTTC. The encoded protein is CASNSINEQFF.

There are a few counts of this clonotype. The chain combines TRBV5-1 with TRBJ1-4, with TRBD1 as a possible D gene (6 bases). The germline V gene encodes CDR1 SGHRS and CDR2 YFSETQ. This CDR3 spans 16 amino acids. Between the trimmed V and J ends, which lost 4 bases and 8 bases, there was a span of 21 bases. The CDR3 sequence is CASSHGGTGFYEKLFF. The CDR3 nucleotides are TGCGCCAGCAGCCATGGAGGTACAGGGTTTTACGAAAAACTGTTTTTT. Full variable domain (rest looked up from reference TRBV5-1 and TRBJ1-4): KAGVTQTPRYLIKTRGQQVTLSCSPISGHRSVSWYQQTPGQGLQFLFEYFSETQRNKGNFPGRFSGRQFSNSRSEMNVSTLELGDSALYLCASSHGGTGFYEKLFFGSGTQLSVL.

The table lists this clonotype with a few counts. The CDR3 region is CASSYSTSAGELFF. The CDR3 region has the DNA TGTGCCAGCAGTTACTCGACTAGCGCCGGGGAGCTGTTTTTT. This sequence joins TRBV6-5 and TRBJ2-2; the match to TRBD2 covers 8 bases. V lost 0 bases, J lost 6 bases, and 0 bases stayed unmatched. Germline V CDR1 and CDR2: MNHEY, SVGAGI. The CDR3 spans 14 residues.

This clonotype was found a few times. This chain joins TRBV6-1 and TRBJ1-4, with 8 positions matching TRBD1. V lost 11 bases and J lost 8; bases outside the gene matches: 10. The germline V gene encodes CDR1 MNHNS and CDR2 SASEGT. CDR3 length: 13 amino acids. The CDR3 DNA follows: TGTGCCCTCAGGGGCCAGGGGGCAGAAAAACTGTTTTTT. This sequence encodes CALRGQGAEKLFF.

This clonotype was counted many times. One junction end does not reproduce the germline sequence, and a read error may be involved. The chain joins TRBV12-3 or TRBV12-4 to TRBJ2-1; D is uncertain. The CDR3 loop spans 12 amino acids. Here the CDR3 reads CASSSPGTTPVF. The CDR3 DNA reads TGTGCCAGCAGTTCTCCCGGCACGACACCGGTCTTC.

This clonotype was observed a handful of times. Here the CDR3 DNA reads TGTGCCAGCAGCTTGGGAGACGGCTATGGCTACACCTTC. Protein product: CASSLGDGYGYTF. The gene calls are TRBV5-6 and TRBJ1-2; D gene uncertain. V was clipped by 0 bases and J by 4 bases, with 7 bases between them. The CDR3 is made up of 13 amino acids. CDR1 and CDR2 from the germline V gene are SGHDT and YYEEEE. The full variable domain, with the rest looked up from reference TRBV5-6 and TRBJ1-2, is DAGVTQSPTHLIKTRGQQVTLRCSPKSGHDTVSWYQQALGQGPQFIFQYYEEEERQRGNFPDRFSGHQFPNYSSELNVNALLLGDSALYLCASSLGDGYGYTFGSGTRLTVV.

This clonotype turned up a few times. The chain uses TRBV20-1 and TRBJ2-7, with TRBD1 matching 8 bases. V trimming: 5 bases; J trimming: 5 bases; junction bases outside the gene matches: 11. In germline, CDR1 is DFQATT, CDR2 SNEGSKA (reference sequence). The CDR3 consists of 14 residues. The CDR3 region has the DNA TGCAGTGCTGGAAGGACAGGGTATATCGACGAGCAGTACTTC. This translates into CSAGRTGYIDEQYF.

The J gene is TRBJ1-1, the V gene TRBV29-1, with TRBD1 matching 8 bases. CDR1 and CDR2 (germline): SQVTM, ANQGSEA. Trimming took 3 bases from V and 5 from J; bases not matched to a gene: 5. The CDR3 extends over 13 amino acids. CDR3 residues: CSVETGVGTEAFF. CDR3 coding DNA: TGCAGCGTTGAGACAGGGGTCGGGACTGAAGCTTTCTTT.

This clonotype was observed a few times. This chain connects TRBV7-9 to TRBJ1-1; 7 nucleotides align to TRBD1. Germline CDR1 is SEHNR and CDR2 is FQNEAQ (reference sequence). The junction had 8 bases not matched to a gene; V was cut back by 4 bases and J by 6 bases. The CDR3 is 14 residues long. The chain's CDR3 is CASSWAGTEAEAFF. The CDR3 DNA reads TGTGCCAGCAGCTGGGCCGGGACAGAGGCTGAAGCTTTCTTT.

Points on this clonotype: The junction shows a germline mismatch at one end, possibly a read error. This rearrangement joins TRBV5-1 to TRBJ2-7; 8 bases match TRBD1. The CDR3 has 15 amino acids. From germline, CDR1 is SGHRS and CDR2 YFSETQ. CDR3 DNA: TGCGCCAGCAGCTTGTATCAGGGGGCCACCTACGACCAGTACTTC. Translating it yields CASSLYQGATYDQYF.

The chain links TRBV28 to TRBJ2-5; D remains ambiguous. Deletions cut 2 bases from V and 9 bases from J, with 10 bases between. This CDR3 contains 12 residues. Germline CDR1 reads MDHEN; CDR2 reads SYDVKM. CDR3 in DNA: TGTGCCAGCAGTTTAGCTAAACGTGCCCAGTACTTC. This translates into CASSLAKRAQYF.

The table lists this clonotype with a few counts. Here the CDR3 DNA reads TGTGCCAGCAGCTTAGCTTGGGGCAATCAGCCCCAGCATTTT. It specifies CASSLAWGNQPQHF. The chain couples TRBV7-2 to TRBJ1-5; D is undetermined. The length of the CDR3 is 14 residues. The germline V and J ends were trimmed by 0 bases and 2 bases, with 5 bases remaining between them. Germline loops: CDR1 SGHTA, CDR2 FQGNSA.

A few counts support this clonotype. This chain connects TRBV10-3 to TRBJ2-7; TRBD1 matches at 10 bases. CDR1 and CDR2 (germline): ENHRY, SYGVKD. CDR3 size: 13 residues. Germline trimming cut 10 bases from V and 4 bases from J; bases unmatched to any gene: 7. This CDR3 reads CATFRQGAYEQYF. CDR3 sequence (DNA): TGTGCCACCTTCAGACAGGGGGCTTACGAGCAGTACTTC.

The chain couples TRBV20-1 to TRBJ1-5; D is possibly TRBD1 (6 bases). The CDR3 is made up of 14 amino acids. Trimming cost V 5 bases and J 1 base, with 12 bases left between them. Germline loops: CDR1 DFQATT, CDR2 SNEGSKA (reference sequence). CDR3 loop: CSAVSGGSNQPQHF. The CDR3 DNA follows: TGCAGTGCTGTCTCCGGGGGCAGCAATCAGCCCCAGCATTTT.

This clonotype was recorded at least ten times. The CDR3, as DNA: TGTGCCAGCAGTTTGGGCGGGTACATCGTAAACGGGGAGCTGTTTTTT. Protein sequence: CASSLGGYIVNGELFF. The V call is TRBV27, the J call TRBJ2-2, with a possible D match to TRBD2 (5 bases). The ends were cut back, 3 bases at V and 7 bases at J, with 18 bases in the middle. CDR3 length: 16 amino acids. Germline-derived CDR1 and CDR2 are MNHEY and SMNVEV (reference sequence).

There are a few counts of this clonotype. This chain joins TRBV28 and TRBJ1-1, with D perhaps matching TRBD1 (5 bases). The CDR3 loop spans 11 amino acids. Looked up from germline, CDR1 is MDHEN and CDR2 is SYDVKM. Trimming left V 7 bases short and J 8 bases short, with 11 bases between. CDR3 nucleotide sequence: TGTGCCAGCACTGACAGTGACGAAGCTTTCTTT. Its protein is CASTDSDEAFF. Based on the CDR3 plus reference TRBV28 and TRBJ1-1, the full variable domain is DVKVTQSSRYLVKRTGEKVFLECVQDMDHENMFWYRQDPGLGLRLIYFSYDVKMKEKGDIPEGYSVSREKKERFSLILESASTNQTSMYLCASTDSDEAFFGQGTRLTVV.

The chain carries TRBV7-6 and TRBJ2-1, with TRBD2 as a possible D gene (7 bases). The CDR3 extends over 17 amino acids. Trimming pared 5 bases from V and 3 bases from J, leaving 20 bases between. The germline gives CDR1 SGHVS, CDR2 FNYEAQ. CDR3 bases: TGTGCCAGCAGCCGTAGGTTTGGGGGGGCCAACTACAATGAGCAGTTCTTC. It translates to CASSRRFGGANYNEQFF.

The table lists this clonotype with a few counts. DNA of the CDR3: TGTGCCAGCAGCTTTAAGGGTGCGGCCAACTATGGCTACACCTTC. Translated: CASSFKGAANYGYTF. V is TRBV7-9 and J is TRBJ1-2; D is unresolved. Germline CDR1 reads SEHNR; CDR2 reads FQNEAQ (reference sequence). This CDR3 has 15 amino acids. The V gene lost 3 bases and the J gene lost 2 bases, with 13 bases spanning the gap.